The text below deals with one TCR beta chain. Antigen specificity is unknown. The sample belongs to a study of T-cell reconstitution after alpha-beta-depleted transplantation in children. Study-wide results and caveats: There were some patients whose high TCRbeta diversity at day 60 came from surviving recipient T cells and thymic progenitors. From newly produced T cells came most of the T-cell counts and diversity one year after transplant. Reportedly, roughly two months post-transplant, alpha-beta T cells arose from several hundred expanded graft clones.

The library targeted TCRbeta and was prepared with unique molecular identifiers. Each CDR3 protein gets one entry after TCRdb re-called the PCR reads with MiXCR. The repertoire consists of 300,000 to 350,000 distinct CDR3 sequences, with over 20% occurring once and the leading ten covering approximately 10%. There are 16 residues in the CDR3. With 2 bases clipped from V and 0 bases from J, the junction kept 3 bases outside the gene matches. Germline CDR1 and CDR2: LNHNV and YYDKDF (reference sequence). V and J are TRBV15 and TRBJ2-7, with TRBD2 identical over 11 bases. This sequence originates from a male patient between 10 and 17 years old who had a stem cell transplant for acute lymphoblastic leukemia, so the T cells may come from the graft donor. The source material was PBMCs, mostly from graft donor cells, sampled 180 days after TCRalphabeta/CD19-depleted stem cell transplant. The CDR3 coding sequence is TGTGCCACCAGCAGAAGGACTAGCGGGCCCTCCTACGAGCAGTACTTC. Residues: CATSRRTSGPSYEQYF. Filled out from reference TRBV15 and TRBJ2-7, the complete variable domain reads DAMVIQNPRYQVTQFGKPVTLSCSQTLNHNVMYWYQQKSSQAPKLLFHYYDKDFNNEADTPDNFQSRRPNTSFCFLDIRSPGLGDTAMYLCATSRRTSGPSYEQYFGPGTRLTVT.